Listed here are 29 T cell receptor beta chains from one sample, sequenced in a study of cytomegalovirus exposure and HLA in healthy donors. Primers for the PCR totalled 60 Vbeta and 13 Jbeta. Using immunoSEQ multiplex PCR, the repertoire was profiled, and TCRdb retains in-frame clones only, with some absent. The sample has under 250,000 clones; 70% to 90% are singletons. Sequencing was done on a sample of PBMCs. The receptors here all came from a girl aged 2-10 years in good health and CMV-seronegative.

This clone was detected only once. The J gene is TRBJ1-1, the V gene TRBV7-6; 7 bases are shared with TRBD1. V was pared by 3 bases and J by 6 bases, with 13 bases of the junction left unmatched. This CDR3 region has 16 residues. Germline V CDR1 and CDR2: SGHVS, FNYEAQ. CDR3 loop: CASSLDTGTEVAEAFF. The CDR3, as DNA: TGTGCCAGCAGCTTGGACACCGGGACAGAGGTAGCTGAAGCTTTCTTT.

The chain joins TRBV5-4 to TRBJ1-1, with D possibly TRBD1 on 5 matching bases. This CDR3 has 13 residues. Trimming left V 3 bases short and J 0 bases short, with 6 bases between. Germline-derived CDR1 and CDR2 are SGHNT and YYREEE (reference sequence). Written as DNA, the CDR3 is TGTGCCAGCAGCTCAGGGTTGAACACTGAAGCTTTCTTT. It codes for CASSSGLNTEAFF.

This chain joins TRBV5-1 and TRBJ1-2; D may be TRBD1 (5 bases). Deletions cut 5 bases from V and 8 bases from J, with 19 bases between. Germline CDR1 is SGHRS and CDR2 is YFSETQ. This CDR3 comprises 14 residues. The CDR3 nucleotides are TGCGCCAGCAGTCCAGGGTTGCAAGATGGAGGCTACACCTTC. Its protein product is CASSPGLQDGGYTF.

The chain carries TRBV6-5 and TRBJ1-2; the match to TRBD1 covers 8 bases. The germline CDR1 and CDR2 sequences are MNHEY and SVGAGI. This CDR3 contains 14 residues. V lost 4 bases, J lost 5 bases, and 6 bases stayed unmatched. CDR3 residues: CASSSTTGAYGYTF. The CDR3 DNA follows: TGTGCCAGCAGTTCAACGACAGGGGCTTATGGCTACACCTTC.

This clone was observed a few times. The chain combines TRBV6-5 with TRBJ2-7, with TRBD1 matching over 7 bases. The length of the CDR3 is 16 residues. The germline V gene encodes CDR1 MNHEY and CDR2 SVGAGI. The junction had 7 bases not matched to a gene; V was cut back by 2 bases and J by 0 bases. CDR3 DNA sequence: TGTGCCAGCAGTTACGGCCCCGACAGGGACTCCTACGAGCAGTACTTC. It is translated as CASSYGPDRDSYEQYF.

V gene TRBV6-1 combines with J gene TRBJ2-7; tentative D call: TRBD2 (5 bases). Germline CDR1 MNHNS, CDR2 SASEGT. The CDR3 extends over 15 amino acids. V lost 6 bases and J lost 3, with 18 bases in between. The CDR3 protein is CASSLTEARLYEQYF. DNA of the CDR3: TGTGCCAGCAGCCTAACGGAGGCGAGACTCTACGAGCAGTACTTC.

DNA for the CDR3: TGTGCCAGCAGTCTAGCTAGCGGGCAGAGCTACGAGCAGTACTTC. Its translation: CASSLASGQSYEQYF. The chain links TRBV27 to TRBJ2-7; 8 nucleotides match TRBD2. This CDR3 comprises 15 residues. Germline V gene sequence: CDR1 MNHEY, CDR2 SMNVEV (reference sequence). The junction had 9 bases not matched to a gene; V was cut back by 5 bases and J by 3 bases.

The rearrangement links TRBV7-7 to TRBJ2-6; maybe TRBD2 (6 bases). Germline V gives CDR1 SSHAT, CDR2 FNYEAQ (reference sequence). V lost 6 bases and J 0 bases, leaving 9 bases between the germline ends. The CDR3 is made up of 15 amino acids. CDR3 coding DNA: TGTGCCAGCAGGCCCGGGGGCTCTGGGGCCAACGTCCTGACTTTC. Its translation is CASRPGGSGANVLTF.

The chain links TRBV18 to TRBJ2-7; D may be TRBD1 (6 bases). The CDR3 contains 13 residues. Germline loops: CDR1 KGHSH, CDR2 LQKENI. Trimming removed 3 bases at V and 6 bases at J, with 12 bases between. This CDR3 is CASSPTGSGEQYF. The CDR3 nucleotides read TGTGCCAGCTCACCTACAGGGTCGGGCGAGCAGTACTTC.

In this sample, this clone turned up once. The chain carries TRBV4-1 and TRBJ2-1; TRBD2 aligns across 9 bases. This CDR3 is built from 14 residues. Germline CDR1 and CDR2: MGHRA and YSYEKL. V lost 3 bases and J lost 6; bases outside the gene matches: 3. CDR3 coding DNA: TGCGCCAGCAGCCAGGCGGGGGGGCGCAATGAGCAGTTCTTC. Translation: CASSQAGGRNEQFF.

The DNA of the CDR3 is TGTGCCAGCTCACCCAGGGATACAGATACGCAGTATTTT. This encodes CASSPRDTDTQYF. This sequence joins TRBV18 and TRBJ2-3, with D possibly TRBD1 on 5 matching bases. With 3 bases removed from V and 3 bases from J, the gap between germline ends came to 7 bases. Germline loops: CDR1 KGHSH, CDR2 LQKENI. The CDR3 sequence is 13 residues long.

A few counts support this clone. The V call is TRBV25-1, the J call TRBJ2-1, with D possibly matching TRBD2 (7 bases). Trimming pared 2 bases from V and 3 bases from J, leaving 14 bases between. From germline, CDR1 is MGHDK and CDR2 SYGVNS. This CDR3 comprises 16 residues. In DNA form, the CDR3 reads TGTGCCAGCAGTGAACGGGGGGCTAGCGACTACAATGAGCAGTTCTTC. It encodes CASSERGASDYNEQFF.

The chain uses TRBV30 and TRBJ2-5; 10 bases agree with TRBD2. The DNA end lines up better with TRBJ2-7; the J call may be wrong. Germline CDR1 reads GTSNPN; CDR2 reads SVGIG (reference sequence). The CDR3 spans 15 residues. The CDR3 nucleotides are TGTGCCTGTTTAGCGGGAGGTTTCTCGTCCTACGAGCAGTACTTC. It translates to CACLAGGFSSYEQYF.

The chain has TRBV21-1 and TRBJ1-2. TRBV21-1 is reported as a pseudogene. The CDR3 is made up of 17 amino acids. For the CDR3, the DNA is TGTGCCAGCAGCAAACATTTTGGAAGGGAGGTCAACTATGGCTACACCTTC. Translating it yields CASSKHFGREVNYGYTF.

The rearrangement uses TRBV13 and TRBJ1-2; tentative D call: TRBD1 (5 bases). The CDR3 is made up of 13 amino acids. The germline V and J ends were trimmed by 3 bases and 5 bases, with 10 bases remaining between them. The germline gives CDR1 PRHDT, CDR2 FYEKMQ (reference sequence). The CDR3 reads CASSLSRDYGYTF. For the CDR3, the DNA is TGTGCCAGCAGCTTGTCCAGGGATTATGGCTACACCTTC.

This sequence joins TRBV6-5 and TRBJ1-1; D not certain. Germline assignment: CDR1 MNHEY and CDR2 SVGAGI. Deletions cut 10 bases from V and 3 bases from J, with 6 bases between. The CDR3 is 10 amino acids. The CDR3 is CATRDTEAFF. The CDR3 bases are TGTGCCACTCGCGACACTGAAGCTTTCTTT.

The chain couples TRBV27 to TRBJ2-1; 7 nucleotides agree with TRBD2. Germline V gives CDR1 MNHEY, CDR2 SMNVEV (reference sequence). The J segment lost 0 bases and the V segment lost 6 bases, leaving 8 bases of the junction unmatched. This CDR3 has 16 amino acids. CDR3 coding DNA: TGTGCCAGCAGGGGAACTAGCGCGGACTCCTACAATGAGCAGTTCTTC. As protein: CASRGTSADSYNEQFF.

The rearrangement joins TRBV5-4 to TRBJ2-7; the match to TRBD2 covers 11 bases. CDR1 and CDR2 (germline): SGHNT, YYREEE (reference sequence). Trimming removed 4 bases from V and 3 bases from J; junction bases left unmatched: 6. The CDR3 runs 15 residues. CDR3 in amino acids: CASSILAGGNYEQYF. The CDR3 DNA reads as TGTGCCAGCAGCATTCTAGCGGGAGGTAACTACGAGCAGTACTTC.

A single count supports this clone. The rearrangement uses TRBV18 and TRBJ1-1; no reliable D call. V was clipped by 6 bases and J by 1 base, with 12 bases between them. CDR3 length: 14 amino acids. Germline V gene data show CDR1 as KGHSH and CDR2 as LQKENI. This CDR3 reads CASSASTTNTEAFF. CDR3 sequence (DNA): TGTGCCAGCTCCGCGTCCACTACGAACACTGAAGCTTTCTTT.

V usage is TRBV18 and J usage is TRBJ1-3; no firm D call. V lost 6 bases and J 0 bases, leaving 6 bases between the germline ends. This CDR3 is built from 13 residues. Germline V lookup: CDR1 KGHSH, CDR2 LQKENI. CDR3 sequence reads: CASSTDSGNTIYF. The CDR3 DNA reads as TGTGCCAGCTCTACAGACTCTGGAAACACCATATATTTT.

The chain combines TRBV18 with TRBJ1-5, with a possible D match to TRBD1 (5 bases). The V end lost 5 bases, the J end lost 3 bases, and 11 bases lay between the germline ends. Germline V gene lookup returns CDR1 KGHSH and CDR2 LQKENI. The CDR3 has 14 amino acids. This CDR3 reads CASSAGFYNQPQHF. The CDR3 DNA reads TGTGCCAGCTCAGCAGGGTTTTACAATCAGCCCCAGCATTTT.

The rearrangement joins TRBV25-1 to TRBJ1-4; 8 bases fit TRBD1. Germline values: CDR1 MGHDK, CDR2 SYGVNS. The CDR3 runs 11 residues. The CDR3 loop reads CGTGKGEKLFF. The CDR3 coding sequence is TGTGGGACAGGGAAAGGTGAAAAACTGTTTTTT.

The chain employs TRBV28 and TRBJ1-6, with TRBD1 matching over 9 bases. From germline, CDR1 is MDHEN and CDR2 SYDVKM. After removal of 6 bases from V and 9 bases from J, the junction contained 12 bases not matched to a gene. CDR3 length equals 16 residues. The DNA for the CDR3 is TGTGCCAGCAGGCCGCCGGGACAGGGTTACAGTTCACCCCTCCACTTT. Translation gives CASRPPGQGYSSPLHF.

This chain links TRBV4-1 with TRBJ2-3; maybe TRBD1 (5 bases). CDR1 and CDR2 (germline): MGHRA, YSYEKL. The CDR3 contains 14 residues. Deletions cut 6 bases from V and 0 bases from J, with 10 bases between. CDR3: CASRDTASTDTQYF. CDR3 sequence (DNA): TGCGCCAGCAGGGACACGGCTAGCACAGATACGCAGTATTTT.

The chain carries TRBV5-6 and TRBJ2-7; 7 nucleotides align to TRBD1. Germline-derived CDR1 and CDR2 are SGHDT and YYEEEE. Trimming cost V 4 bases and J 1 base; bases outside gene matches: 14. The CDR3 is made up of 17 amino acids. The CDR3 protein is CASSLSGQFTYSYEQYF. In DNA, the CDR3 is TGTGCCAGCAGCCTCTCGGGACAGTTCACTTATTCCTACGAGCAGTACTTC.

The chain uses TRBV18 and TRBJ2-5; tentatively, D is TRBD2 (7 bases). The CDR3 has 14 amino acids. Germline CDR1 KGHSH, CDR2 LQKENI. V shed 4 bases and J shed 2 bases, with 11 bases lying between them. The CDR3 DNA is TGTGCCAGCTCACAGGGAGGGGGTCAAGAGACCCAGTACTTC. Protein product: CASSQGGGQETQYF.

The chain uses TRBV4-1 and TRBJ2-1; 12 bases align to TRBD2. Germline-derived CDR1 and CDR2 are MGHRA and YSYEKL. V lost 0 bases, J lost 3 bases, and 6 bases stayed unmatched. This CDR3 is 18 amino acids long. The chain's CDR3 is CASSQEVPTSGGYNEQFF. Written as DNA, the CDR3 is TGCGCCAGCAGCCAAGAGGTGCCGACTAGCGGGGGCTACAATGAGCAGTTCTTC.

This clone showed up just once. V and J are TRBV7-9 and TRBJ1-2; D remains ambiguous. The CDR3 contains 14 residues. The V gene lost 4 bases and the J gene lost 6 bases, with 15 bases spanning the gap. CDR1 SEHNR and CDR2 FQNEAQ come from the germline V gene (reference sequence). Here the CDR3 DNA reads TGTGCCAGCAGCTCTCCCGGGCCAGCGGATGGCTACACCTTC. Translated, it gives CASSSPGPADGYTF.

The rearrangement uses TRBV7-8 and TRBJ2-5; D is undetermined. The CDR3 spans 14 residues. The germline V gene has CDR1 SGHVS and CDR2 FQNEAQ. The V and J ends lost 3 bases and 5 bases respectively, with 13 bases between them. CDR3 sequence reads: CASSFFASGETQYF. The CDR3 region has the DNA TGTGCCAGCAGCTTCTTTGCTAGTGGGGAGACCCAGTACTTC.